This record concerns one T cell receptor (beta chain) sequence. Under the authors' procedure: Reference gene primer amplification in the assay estimated nucleated cell counts. Some clones are missing from TCRdb's copy, which holds only in-frame ones; the method was immunoSEQ multiplex PCR. D and trimming were read from the DNA, whereas the V and J calls and clone size are those reported in that table. Of 200,000 to 300,000 clones listed, roughly 86% were seen once; the top ten hold 4% to 4.5%. These data belong to a study of blood T cell repertoires in COVID-19. About the study: Material from acute and convalescent COVID-19 was sourced from the United States, Italy and Spain. Nucleic acid was either cDNA or gDNA, and it came from T cells, B-cell-depleted T cells, or PBMCs.

CDR3 length: 15 residues. Germline CDR1 reads SGHRS; CDR2 reads YFSETQ. The ends were cut back, 4 bases at V and 2 bases at J, with 13 bases in the middle. The sample comprised peripheral blood. The V gene is TRBV5-1, the J gene TRBJ1-3; D possibly corresponds to TRBD1 (6 bases). The source is a man aged 50 to 60 with acute or convalescent COVID-19. The chain's CDR3 is CASSVPGTTGNTIYF. Written as DNA, the CDR3 is TGCGCCAGCAGCGTACCCGGGACAACTGGAAACACCATATATTTT. The full variable domain, with the rest looked up from reference TRBV5-1 and TRBJ1-3, is KAGVTQTPRYLIKTRGQQVTLSCSPISGHRSVSWYQQTPGQGLQFLFEYFSETQRNKGNFPGRFSGRQFSNSRSEMNVSTLELGDSALYLCASSVPGTTGNTIYFGEGSWLTVV.